The clone carrying this TCR beta chain was recorded a few times. The antigen is unknown. The data belong to a study of beta chain features in type 1 diabetes. All of the isolated RNA was reverse transcribed, so expressed TCRB transcripts were sequenced. Repertoires were generated with immunoSEQ multiplex PCR, while TCRdb's copy carries only in-frame clones and drops some. This sample carries around 250,000 clones, less than 30% of them seen once, and the ten largest clones take around 0.013%. The CDR3 loop spans 15 amino acids. Trimming took 4 bases from V and 8 from J; bases not matched to a gene: 9. Germline CDR1 is SGHRS and CDR2 is YFSETQ. Notes on the study in general: Moderate but significant shortening of TCRB CDR3s was recorded in all four CD4+ subsets from Type 1 diabetes patients. Healthy donors had naive, central memory and Treg TCRB repertoires that appeared less similar than those seen among patients.

The material sequenced was naive CD4+ T cells from blood. J is TRBJ1-2 and V is TRBV5-1, with 12 bases identical to TRBD1. The receptor was isolated from a woman aged 25 to 39 with type 1 diabetes. The CDR3 sequence: CASSPRDRGLAGYTF. DNA for the CDR3: TGCGCCAGCAGCCCCCGGGACAGGGGGCTGGCGGGCTACACCTTC.